Below, 10 T cell receptor beta chains from the same sample are listed, as sequenced in a study of shared clonotypes between healthy human individuals. CD45RO-negative, CCR7-positively selected cells formed the naive CD8 fraction, excluding terminally differentiated effector memory CD45RA+ cells. The repertoire was sequenced with immunoSEQ multiplex PCR; TCRdb's copy has only in-frame clones and lacks some. This sample has roughly 2 million clones, with just under 95% found just once. What was sequenced was naive CD8+ T cells sorted from blood. The receptor set was obtained from a man aged 18 to 30 in good health.

V gene TRBV27 combines with J gene TRBJ2-4, with 7 bases fitting TRBD1. The germline V gene encodes CDR1 MNHEY and CDR2 SMNVEV (reference sequence). V trimming: 3 bases; J trimming: 6 bases; junction bases outside the gene matches: 5. CDR3 length: 14 amino acids. Written as DNA, the CDR3 is TGTGCCAGCAGTTTGGCCGGGACAGTAAACATTCAGTACTTC. Translated: CASSLAGTVNIQYF.

The V call is TRBV6-5, the J call TRBJ1-2, with TRBD1 matching over 9 bases. Germline lookup yields CDR1 MNHEY and CDR2 SVGAGI. With 2 bases clipped from V and 6 bases from J, the junction kept 7 bases outside the gene matches. The CDR3 length is 15 residues. CDR3 DNA sequence: TGTGCCAGCAGTTACCTCGACAGGGGGTTCGATGGCTACACCTTC. It encodes CASSYLDRGFDGYTF.

The gene calls are TRBV7-9 and TRBJ2-1, with a weak D call TRBD2 (7 bases). Germline V gives CDR1 SEHNR, CDR2 FQNEAQ (reference sequence). This CDR3 has 11 amino acids. Trimming pared 5 bases from V and 9 bases from J, leaving 8 bases between. The DNA for the CDR3 is TGTGCCAGCAGCCGGGGGGCTGAGCAGTTCTTC. Residues: CASSRGAEQFF.

The chain carries TRBV7-3 and TRBJ2-7; a possible D gene is TRBD1 (5 bases). Germline values: CDR1 SGHTA, CDR2 FQGTGA. This CDR3 is built from 13 residues. With 5 bases removed from V and 6 bases from J, the gap between germline ends came to 14 bases. The chain's CDR3 is CASSLLQASEQYF. The CDR3 DNA is TGTGCCAGCAGCCTCCTACAGGCTTCCGAGCAGTACTTC.

As to this clone: Other DNA sequences within the sample encode an identical CDR3. The V and J genes are TRBV6-5 and TRBJ2-7, with a tentative D call TRBD1 (6 bases). The CDR3 runs 14 residues. Germline V CDR1 and CDR2: MNHEY, SVGAGI. V lost 0 bases to trimming and J lost 2 bases, with 8 bases between them. CDR3: CASSYSGDTYEQYF. The CDR3 nucleotides are TGTGCCAGCAGTTACTCCGGGGACACCTACGAGCAGTACTTC.

V gene TRBV27 combines with J gene TRBJ2-7; the D gene is possibly TRBD1 (5 bases). V was shortened by 4 bases and J by 3 bases, with 16 bases between the two germline ends. The CDR3 contains 15 residues. Germline-derived CDR1 and CDR2 are MNHEY and SMNVEV (reference sequence). In DNA, the CDR3 is TGTGCCAGCAGTTCTCAGGCAGGGATGATCTACGAGCAGTACTTC. Its protein product is CASSSQAGMIYEQYF.

This sequence joins TRBV7-9 and TRBJ1-5, with D perhaps matching TRBD1 (6 bases). Trimming cost V 5 bases and J 6 bases, with 17 bases left between them. Germline CDR1 is SEHNR and CDR2 is FQNEAQ (reference sequence). This CDR3 contains 15 residues. The CDR3 reads CASSPRIGGLQPQHF. The CDR3 region has the DNA TGTGCCAGCAGCCCCCGGATAGGGGGGCTTCAGCCCCAGCATTTT.

The chain recombines TRBV19 with TRBJ2-5; TRBD1 agrees at 9 bases. After removal of 7 bases from V and 4 bases from J, the junction contained 10 bases not matched to a gene. Germline CDR1 and CDR2: LNHDA and SQIVND (reference sequence). The CDR3 spans 15 residues. CDR3 in DNA: TGTGCCAGTACCAACCAGGGGACAGGGCTAGAGACCCAGTACTTC. This sequence encodes CASTNQGTGLETQYF. The variable domain in full, with the rest retrieved from reference TRBV19 and TRBJ2-5, is DGGITQSPKYLFRKEGQNVTLSCEQNLNHDAMYWYRQDPGQGLRLIYYSQIVNDFQKGDIAEGYSVSREKKESFPLTVTSAQKNPTAFYLCASTNQGTGLETQYFGPGTRLLVL.

The rearrangement links TRBV6-6 to TRBJ2-7, with D uncertain. Trimming shortened V by 10 bases and J by 2 bases, and 12 bases separated the two germline ends. The length of the CDR3 is 12 residues. Germline V gene lookup returns CDR1 MNHNY and CDR2 SVGAGI (reference sequence). The CDR3 nucleotides read TGTGCCACTAGGGCAGGCGCCTACGAGCAGTACTTC. As protein: CATRAGAYEQYF.

The chain carries TRBV7-9 and TRBJ2-7, with a weak D call TRBD1 (6 bases). The CDR3 consists of 16 residues. Germline V gene sequence: CDR1 SEHNR, CDR2 FQNEAQ (reference sequence). V lost 0 bases and J 3 bases, leaving 15 bases between the germline ends. The CDR3, as DNA: TGTGCCAGCAGCTTAGCAGGGGGTGGGCTGCTCTACGAGCAGTACTTC. Amino acid sequence: CASSLAGGGLLYEQYF.